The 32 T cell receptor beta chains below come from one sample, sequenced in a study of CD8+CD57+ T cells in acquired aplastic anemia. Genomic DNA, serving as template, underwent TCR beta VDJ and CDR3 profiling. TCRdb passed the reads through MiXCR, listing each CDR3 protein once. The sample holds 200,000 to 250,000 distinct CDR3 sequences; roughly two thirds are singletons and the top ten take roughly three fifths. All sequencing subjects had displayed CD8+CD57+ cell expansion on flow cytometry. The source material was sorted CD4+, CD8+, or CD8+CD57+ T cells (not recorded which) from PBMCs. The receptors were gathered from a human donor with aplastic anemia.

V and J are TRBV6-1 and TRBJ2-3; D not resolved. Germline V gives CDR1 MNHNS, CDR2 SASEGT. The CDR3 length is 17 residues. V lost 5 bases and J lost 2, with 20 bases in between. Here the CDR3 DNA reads TGTGCCAGCAGTCAAAGAATCTATGGGCTCAACACAGATACGCAGTATTTT. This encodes CASSQRIYGLNTDTQYF.

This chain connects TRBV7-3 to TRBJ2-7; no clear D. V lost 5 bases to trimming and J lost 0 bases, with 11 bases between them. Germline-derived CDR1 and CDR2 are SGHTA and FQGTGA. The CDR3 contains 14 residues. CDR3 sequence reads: CASSVGVSSYEQYF. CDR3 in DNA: TGTGCCAGCAGCGTAGGCGTGAGCTCCTACGAGCAGTACTTC.

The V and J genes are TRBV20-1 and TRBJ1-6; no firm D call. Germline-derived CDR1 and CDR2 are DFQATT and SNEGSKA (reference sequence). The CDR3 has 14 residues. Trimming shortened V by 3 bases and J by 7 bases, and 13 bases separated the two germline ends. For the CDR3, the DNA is TGCAGTGCTAGCGGTGGCAACGAGAATTCACCCCTCCACTTT. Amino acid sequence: CSASGGNENSPLHF.

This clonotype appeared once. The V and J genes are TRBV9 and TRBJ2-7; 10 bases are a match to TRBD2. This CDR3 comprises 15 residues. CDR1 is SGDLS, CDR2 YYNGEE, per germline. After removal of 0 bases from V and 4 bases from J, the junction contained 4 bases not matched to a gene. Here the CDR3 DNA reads TGTGCCAGCAGCGTAGGTAGCGGGGGGAGGTACGAGCAGTACTTC. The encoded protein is CASSVGSGGRYEQYF.

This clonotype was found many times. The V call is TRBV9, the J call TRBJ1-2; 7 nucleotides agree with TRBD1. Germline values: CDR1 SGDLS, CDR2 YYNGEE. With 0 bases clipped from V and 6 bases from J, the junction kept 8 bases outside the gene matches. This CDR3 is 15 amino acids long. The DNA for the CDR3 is TGTGCCAGCAGCGTAGAAGTTGACAGGGAAAATGGCTACACCTTC. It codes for CASSVEVDRENGYTF.

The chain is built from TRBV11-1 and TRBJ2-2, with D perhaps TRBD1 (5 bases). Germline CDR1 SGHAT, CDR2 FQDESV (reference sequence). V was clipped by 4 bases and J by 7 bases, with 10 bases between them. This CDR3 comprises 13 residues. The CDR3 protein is CASSSGQGGELFF. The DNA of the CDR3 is TGTGCCAGCAGCTCAGGACAAGGCGGGGAGCTGTTTTTT.

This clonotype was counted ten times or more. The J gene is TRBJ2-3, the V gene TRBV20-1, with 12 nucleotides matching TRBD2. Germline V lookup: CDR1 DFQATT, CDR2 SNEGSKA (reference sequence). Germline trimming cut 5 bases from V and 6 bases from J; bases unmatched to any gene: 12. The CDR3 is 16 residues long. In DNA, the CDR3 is TGCAGTGCTCGGCGACTAGCGGGGGTCACGGGGGATACGCAGTATTTT. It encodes CSARRLAGVTGDTQYF.

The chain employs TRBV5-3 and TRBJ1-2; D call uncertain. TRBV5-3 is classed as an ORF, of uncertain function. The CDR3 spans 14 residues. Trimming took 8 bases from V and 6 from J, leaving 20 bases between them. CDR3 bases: TGTGCCAGCAGCCAAGGAGGCAGTGGCGATGGCTACACCTTC. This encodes CASSQGGSGDGYTF.

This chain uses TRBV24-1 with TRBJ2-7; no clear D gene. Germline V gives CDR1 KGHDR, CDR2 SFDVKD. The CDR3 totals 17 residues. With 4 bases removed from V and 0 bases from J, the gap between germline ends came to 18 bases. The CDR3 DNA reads TGTGCCACCAGTGAAGATAACCAAGGCCCGAGCTCCTACGAGCAGTACTTC. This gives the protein CATSEDNQGPSSYEQYF.

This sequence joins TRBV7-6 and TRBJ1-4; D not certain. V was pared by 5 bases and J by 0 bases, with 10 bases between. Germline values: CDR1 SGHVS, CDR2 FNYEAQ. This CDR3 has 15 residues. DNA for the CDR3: TGTGCCAGCAGCAGCCTACCTGCAACTAATGAAAAACTGTTTTTT. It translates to CASSSLPATNEKLFF.

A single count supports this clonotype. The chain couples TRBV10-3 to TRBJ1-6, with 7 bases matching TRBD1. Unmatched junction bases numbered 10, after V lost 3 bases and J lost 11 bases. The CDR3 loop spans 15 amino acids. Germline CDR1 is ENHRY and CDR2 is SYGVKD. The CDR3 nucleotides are TGTGCCATCAGTGAAACAGGGGTGGGGGTTACACCCCTCCACTTT. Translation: CAISETGVGVTPLHF.

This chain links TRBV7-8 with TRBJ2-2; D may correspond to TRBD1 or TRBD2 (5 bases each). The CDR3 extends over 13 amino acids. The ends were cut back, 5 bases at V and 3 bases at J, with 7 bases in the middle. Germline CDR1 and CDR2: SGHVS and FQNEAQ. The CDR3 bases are TGTGCCAGCAGCATGGGACACACCGGGGAGCTGTTTTTT. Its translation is CASSMGHTGELFF. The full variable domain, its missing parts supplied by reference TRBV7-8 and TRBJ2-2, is GAGVSQSPRYKVAKRGQDVALRCDPISGHVSLFWYQQALGQGPEFLTYFQNEAQLDKSGLPSDRFFAERPEGSVSTLKIQRTQQEDSAVYLCASSMGHTGELFFGEGSRLTVL.

The CDR3 here is CASSEQSYEQYF. DNA for the CDR3: TGTGCCAGCAGCGAGCAGAGCTACGAGCAGTACTTC. The chain carries TRBV13 and TRBJ2-7; no clear D gene. Per the germline V gene, CDR1 is PRHDT and CDR2 is FYEKMQ (reference sequence). Trimming removed 5 bases at V and 3 bases at J, with 8 bases between. This CDR3 region has 12 residues.

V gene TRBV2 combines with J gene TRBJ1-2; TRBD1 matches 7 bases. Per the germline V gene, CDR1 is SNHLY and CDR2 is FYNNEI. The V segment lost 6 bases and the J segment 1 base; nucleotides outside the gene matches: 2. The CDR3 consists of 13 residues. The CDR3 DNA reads TGTGCCAGCAGAGGGACAGTTAACTATGGCTACACCTTC. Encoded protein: CASRGTVNYGYTF.

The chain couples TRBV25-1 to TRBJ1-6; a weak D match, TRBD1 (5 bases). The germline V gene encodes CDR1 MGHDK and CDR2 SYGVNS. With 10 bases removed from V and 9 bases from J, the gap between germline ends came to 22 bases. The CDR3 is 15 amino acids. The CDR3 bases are TGTGCCACCACCCTTCGGGACCCCATTGCTTCACCCCTCCACTTT. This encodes CATTLRDPIASPLHF. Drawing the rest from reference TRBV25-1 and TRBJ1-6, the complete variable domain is EADIYQTPRYLVIGTGKKITLECSQTMGHDKMYWYQQDPGMELHLIHYSYGVNSTEKGDLSSESTVSRIRTEHFPLTLESARPSHTSQYLCATTLRDPIASPLHFGNGTRLTVT.

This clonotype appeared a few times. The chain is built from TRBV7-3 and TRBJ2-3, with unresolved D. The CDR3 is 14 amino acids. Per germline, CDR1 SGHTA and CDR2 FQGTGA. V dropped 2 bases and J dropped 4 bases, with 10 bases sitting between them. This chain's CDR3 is CASSLQPGADTQYF. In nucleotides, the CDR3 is TGTGCCAGCAGCTTACAGCCCGGAGCAGATACGCAGTATTTT.

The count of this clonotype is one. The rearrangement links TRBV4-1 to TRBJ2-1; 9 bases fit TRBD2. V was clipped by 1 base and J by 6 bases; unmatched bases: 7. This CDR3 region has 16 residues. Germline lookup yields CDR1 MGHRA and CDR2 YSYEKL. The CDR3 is CASSQVRREGTNEQFF. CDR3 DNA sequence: TGCGCCAGCAGCCAAGTACGGCGGGAGGGGACCAATGAGCAGTTCTTC.

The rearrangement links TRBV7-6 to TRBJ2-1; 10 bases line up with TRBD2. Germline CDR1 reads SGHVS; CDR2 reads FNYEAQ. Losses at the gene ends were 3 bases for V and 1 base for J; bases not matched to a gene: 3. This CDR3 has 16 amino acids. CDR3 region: CASSFLAGESYNEQFF. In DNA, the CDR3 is TGTGCCAGCAGCTTCCTAGCGGGGGAGTCCTACAATGAGCAGTTCTTC. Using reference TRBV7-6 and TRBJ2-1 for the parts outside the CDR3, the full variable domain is GAGVSQSPRYKVTKRGQDVALRCDPISGHVSLYWYRQALGQGPEFLTYFNYEAQQDKSGLPNDRFSAERPEGSISTLTIQRTEQRDSAMYRCASSFLAGESYNEQFFGPGTRLTVL.

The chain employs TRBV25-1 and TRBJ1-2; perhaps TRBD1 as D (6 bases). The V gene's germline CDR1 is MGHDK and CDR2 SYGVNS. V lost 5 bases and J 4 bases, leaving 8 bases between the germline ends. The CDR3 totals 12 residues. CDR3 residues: CASSPQGYGYTF. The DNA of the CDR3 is TGTGCCAGCAGTCCACAGGGCTATGGCTACACCTTC.

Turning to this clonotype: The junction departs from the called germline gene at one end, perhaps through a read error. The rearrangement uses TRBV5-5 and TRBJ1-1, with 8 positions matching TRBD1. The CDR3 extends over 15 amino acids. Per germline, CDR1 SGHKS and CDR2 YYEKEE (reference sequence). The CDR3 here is CASSLDREVNTEAFF. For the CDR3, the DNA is TGTGCCAGCAGTTTGGACAGGGAAGTGAACACTGAAGCTTTCTTT. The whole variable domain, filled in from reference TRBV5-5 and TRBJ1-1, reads DAGVTQSPTHLIKTRGQQVTLRCSPISGHKSVSWYQQVLGQGPQFIFQYYEKEERGRGNFPDRFSARQFPNYSSELNVNALLLGDSALYLCASSLDREVNTEAFFGQGTRLTVV.

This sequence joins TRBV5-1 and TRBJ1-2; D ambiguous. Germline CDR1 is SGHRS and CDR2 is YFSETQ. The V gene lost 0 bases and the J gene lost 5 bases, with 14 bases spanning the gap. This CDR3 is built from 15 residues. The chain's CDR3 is CASSLGEGGPYGYTF. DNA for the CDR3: TGCGCCAGCAGCTTGGGAGAGGGAGGGCCATATGGCTACACCTTC.

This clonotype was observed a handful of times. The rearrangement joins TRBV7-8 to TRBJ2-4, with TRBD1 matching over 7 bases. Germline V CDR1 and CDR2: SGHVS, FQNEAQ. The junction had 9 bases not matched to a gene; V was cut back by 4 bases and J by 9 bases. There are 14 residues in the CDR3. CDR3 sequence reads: CASSSTWAGGIQYF. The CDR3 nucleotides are TGTGCCAGCAGCTCCACATGGGCAGGGGGCATTCAGTACTTC.

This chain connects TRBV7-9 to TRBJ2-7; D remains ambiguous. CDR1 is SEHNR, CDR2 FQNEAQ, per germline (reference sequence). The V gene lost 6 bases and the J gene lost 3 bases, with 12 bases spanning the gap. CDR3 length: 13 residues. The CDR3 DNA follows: TGTGCCAGCAGTCGGGCCCTCGGCTACGAGCAGTACTTC. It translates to CASSRALGYEQYF.

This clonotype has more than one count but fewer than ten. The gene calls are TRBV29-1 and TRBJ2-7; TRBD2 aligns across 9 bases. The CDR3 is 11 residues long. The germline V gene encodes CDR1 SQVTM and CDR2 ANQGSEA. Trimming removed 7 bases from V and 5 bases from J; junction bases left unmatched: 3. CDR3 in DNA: TGCAGCGCACGACTAGCGGACGAGCAGTACTTC. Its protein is CSARLADEQYF.

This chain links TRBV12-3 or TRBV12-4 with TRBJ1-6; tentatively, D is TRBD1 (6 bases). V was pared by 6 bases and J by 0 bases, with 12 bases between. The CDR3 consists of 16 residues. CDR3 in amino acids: CASSRQARSYNSPLHF. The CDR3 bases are TGTGCCAGCAGCCGACAGGCGCGCTCCTATAATTCACCCCTCCACTTT.

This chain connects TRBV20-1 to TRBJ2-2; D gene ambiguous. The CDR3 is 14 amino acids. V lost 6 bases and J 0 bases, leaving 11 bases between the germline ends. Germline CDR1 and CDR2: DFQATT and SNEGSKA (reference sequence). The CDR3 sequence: CSARPDTNTGELFF. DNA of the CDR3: TGCAGTGCCCGGCCGGATACGAACACCGGGGAGCTGTTTTTT.

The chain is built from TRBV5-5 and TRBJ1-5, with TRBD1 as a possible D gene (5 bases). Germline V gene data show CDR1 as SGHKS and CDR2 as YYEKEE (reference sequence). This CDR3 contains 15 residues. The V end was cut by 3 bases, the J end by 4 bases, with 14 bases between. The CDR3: CASSSLDGGNQPQHF. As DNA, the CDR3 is TGTGCCAGCAGCTCTCTGGACGGGGGGAATCAGCCCCAGCATTTT.

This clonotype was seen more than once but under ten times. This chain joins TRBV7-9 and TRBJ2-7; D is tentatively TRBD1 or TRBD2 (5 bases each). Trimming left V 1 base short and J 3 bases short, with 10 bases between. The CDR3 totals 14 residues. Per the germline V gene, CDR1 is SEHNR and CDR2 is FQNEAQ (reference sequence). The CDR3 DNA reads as TGTGCCAGCAGCTTAGTTGGGGGTTTCTACGAGCAGTACTTC. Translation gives CASSLVGGFYEQYF.

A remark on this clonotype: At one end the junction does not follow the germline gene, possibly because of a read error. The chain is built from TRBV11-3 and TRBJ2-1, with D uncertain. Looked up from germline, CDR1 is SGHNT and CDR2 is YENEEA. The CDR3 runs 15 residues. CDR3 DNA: TGTGCCAGCAGCCATACAGCGAGCTCCTACAATGAGCAATCCTTC. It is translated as CASSHTASSYNEQSF.

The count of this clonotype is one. The CDR3 loop reads CSASVGPANQPQHF. The DNA for the CDR3 is TGCAGTGCTAGTGTCGGACCCGCTAATCAGCCCCAGCATTTT. V and J are TRBV20-1 and TRBJ1-5; D is ambiguous. This CDR3 is built from 14 residues. Germline V CDR1 and CDR2: DFQATT, SNEGSKA (reference sequence). The ends were cut back, 3 bases at V and 4 bases at J, with 13 bases in the middle.

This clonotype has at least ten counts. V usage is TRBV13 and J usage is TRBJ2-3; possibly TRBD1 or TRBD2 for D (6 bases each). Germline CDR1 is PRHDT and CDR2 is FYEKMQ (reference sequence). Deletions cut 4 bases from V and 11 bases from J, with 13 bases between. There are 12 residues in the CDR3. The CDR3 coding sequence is TGTGCCAGCAGCTGGGGGGCTAGAGGGCAGTATTTT. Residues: CASSWGARGQYF.

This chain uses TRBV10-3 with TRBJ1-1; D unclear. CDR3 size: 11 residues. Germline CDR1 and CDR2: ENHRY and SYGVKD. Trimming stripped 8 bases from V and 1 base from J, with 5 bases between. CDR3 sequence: CAIRKNTEAFF. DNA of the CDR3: TGTGCCATCCGAAAGAACACTGAAGCTTTCTTT.